This T cell receptor (beta chain) was recorded in a study of T cell repertoires in cytomegalovirus infection. Across the whole study: Based on public TCR beta signatures, there were indications of CMV infection and of a matching HLA type.

This clonotype was observed a few times. No conserved phenylalanine or tryptophan ends this CDR3, so it is likely a read error. No DNA is shown, since the ends of the CDR3 on it are uncertain; the CDR3 is the one TCRdb lists. TCRdb re-derived calls from the reads in MiXCR, one entry per CDR3 protein. The sample holds hundreds of thousands of distinct CDR3 sequences; 35% to 45% are singletons and the top ten take 2.5% to 3.5%. Including both end residues, the CDR3 is 12 amino acids long. The TCR originated in a human donor in good health (CMV status not recorded). Some clones in this sample may be carry-over from other donors' samples. The sequenced sample consisted of PBMCs. The chain links TRBV12-3 or TRBV12-4 to TRBJ2-7; TRBD2 is taken as the D call from the table, unchecked against the DNA. The CDR3 is CASSLARGLVSI.